This T cell receptor (beta chain) was identified in a study of T cell repertoires in cytomegalovirus infection. As for the study in general: Recently identified HLA-C-restricted CMV epitopes and well-studied HLA-B-restricted CMV epitopes were used by the study. Public TCR beta signatures marked donors with CMV infection and the matching HLA. Study results and limitations: Dominating the ex vivo response were TCR beta clonotypes that were CMV-specific and HLA-C-restricted.

V gave up 0 bases and J gave up 1 base; unmatched junction bases: 5. The CDR3 has 16 residues. The germline V gene has CDR1 LGHDT and CDR2 YNNKEL (reference sequence). TCRdb re-derived calls from the reads in MiXCR, one entry per CDR3 protein. The table has about 340,000 distinct CDR3 sequences, around 29% seen once. A note on this clonotype: Its specificity is not known.

The sample in question was cultured PBMCs, obtained from culture after CMV antigen stimulation. The rearrangement joins TRBV3-1 to TRBJ1-1; 7 positions match TRBD1. The TCR was taken from a human donor in good health (CMV status not recorded). Some clones in this sample may be carry-over from other donors' samples. The CDR3 sequence: CASSQDRAGGNTEAFF. The CDR3 nucleotides are TGTGCCAGCAGCCAAGATAGGGCAGGGGGGAACACTGAAGCTTTCTTT.